The present entry profiles one T cell receptor beta chain with its context. What it binds is not known. CDR1 and CDR2 (germline): DFQATT, SNEGSKA (reference sequence). This CDR3 contains 16 residues. With V trimmed by 3 bases and J by 5 bases, 16 bases remained unmatched. The authors amplified TCR beta CDR3 regions, and they did so from RNA transcripts for repertoire sequencing. First-round RT-PCR employed HTBI primers, with a second-round multiplex PCR after it. TCRdb re-called the multiplex PCR reads through MiXCR, storing one row per CDR3 protein. The sample lists about 400,000 distinct CDR3 sequences, around 21% occurring once. This specimen belongs to a study of Graves' ophthalmopathy and Graves' hyperthyroidism. Findings and limits, study-wide: Using 13 signatures, a model distinguished ophthalmopathy from stable hyperthyroidism, reaching around 90% sensitivity and 81.08% specificity. Most clonotypes expanded in thyroid above 0.001 frequency were present in blood too.

If patients had other autoimmune diseases, uncontrolled infections, pregnancy or lactation, they were excluded. Sequences were obtained from peripheral blood. The rearrangement uses TRBV20-1 and TRBJ2-7; 7 nucleotides agree with TRBD2. The sequence came from a woman aged 18 to 35 with stable Graves' hyperthyroidism. The CDR3 protein is CSASRTGTTSRHEQYF. Here the CDR3 DNA reads TGCAGTGCTAGTCGTACCGGGACTACTAGCCGCCACGAGCAGTACTTC.